Presented here are 22 T cell receptor beta chains from one specimen sequenced in a study of identical twins. TCRdb re-derived calls from the 5' RACE reads in MiXCR, one entry per CDR3 protein. The table has more than 200,000 distinct CDR3 sequences, around a tenth seen once; the top ten hold around 5.1%. Sequenced sample: memory (CD45RO+) T cells sorted from blood. The source is a woman aged 18-35 years in good health.

This clonotype was counted once. The chain recombines TRBV6-1 with TRBJ2-1, with D maybe TRBD1 (6 bases). The germline gives CDR1 MNHNS, CDR2 SASEGT. CDR3 length: 15 amino acids. Deletions cut 6 bases from V and 6 bases from J, with 18 bases between. The CDR3 spells CASRRILGGGNEQFF. The CDR3 DNA is TGTGCCAGCAGGAGGATACTAGGGGGTGGCAATGAGCAGTTCTTC.

There are many counts of this clonotype. V and J are TRBV12-3 or TRBV12-4 and TRBJ2-3; D gene uncertain. The CDR3 has 14 residues. V lost 10 bases, J lost 3 bases, and 17 bases lay in between. CDR3 in DNA: TGTGCCACCGGGTGGGTGGGAAAGACAGATACGCAGTATTTT. Its translation is CATGWVGKTDTQYF.

This clonotype appeared many times. The rearrangement joins TRBV10-3 to TRBJ2-5; the D is unclear. The germline gives CDR1 ENHRY, CDR2 SYGVKD. V was clipped by 10 bases and J by 1 base, with 7 bases between them. The CDR3 totals 11 residues. CDR3: CASGRQETQYF. CDR3 coding DNA: TGTGCCAGTGGACGCCAAGAGACCCAGTACTTC.

This chain links TRBV5-1 with TRBJ2-3; TRBD2 might be the D (7 bases). The CDR3 covers 18 residues. Germline assignment: CDR1 SGHRS and CDR2 YFSETQ. Trimming cost V 0 bases and J 2 bases, with 19 bases left between them. The CDR3 region is CASSLGPQGRGTTDTQYF. The CDR3, as DNA: TGCGCCAGCAGCTTGGGCCCCCAGGGGAGGGGAACCACAGATACGCAGTATTTT.

The chain links TRBV11-2 to TRBJ1-6, with a weak D call TRBD1 (5 bases). CDR3 length equals 15 residues. V gave up 5 bases and J gave up 9 bases, with 17 bases separating them. Germline V gene sequence: CDR1 SGHAT, CDR2 FQNNGV. In nucleotides, the CDR3 is TGTGCCAGCAGCCCCCAGGGAGGGGACGGTTCACCCCTCCACTTT. It codes for CASSPQGGDGSPLHF.

The V gene is TRBV7-9, the J gene TRBJ1-1; a weak D match, TRBD1 (5 bases). CDR3 length equals 14 residues. Germline CDR1 and CDR2: SEHNR and FQNEAQ (reference sequence). Trimming pared 2 bases from V and 3 bases from J, leaving 10 bases between. CDR3 DNA sequence: TGTGCCAGCAGCTTATGGGGGAAGGACACTGAAGCTTTCTTT. Translating gives CASSLWGKDTEAFF.

The chain has TRBV2 and TRBJ1-2; no clear D gene. CDR1 SNHLY and CDR2 FYNNEI come from the germline V gene. The CDR3 runs to 13 residues. Trimming cost V 3 bases and J 5 bases, with 10 bases left between them. In DNA form, the CDR3 reads TGTGCCAGCAGTGATTCTCTAGGTTATGGCTACACCTTC. Protein: CASSDSLGYGYTF.

The genes are TRBV30 and TRBJ2-7; TRBD1 is a possible D gene (5 bases). The CDR3 contains 14 residues. Trimming took off 5 bases at V and 4 bases at J, with 18 bases between the two ends. CDR1 and CDR2 from the germline V gene are GTSNPN and SVGIG (reference sequence). CDR3 in DNA: TGTGCCTGGGCCCCGGCAGGGCGCGTGTACGAGCAGTACTTC. Amino acid sequence: CAWAPAGRVYEQYF.

The chain links TRBV19 to TRBJ2-7, with a tentative D call TRBD1 (6 bases). The CDR3 length is 14 residues. V was cut by 3 bases and J by 5 bases, with 14 bases left in between. Germline assignment: CDR1 LNHDA and CDR2 SQIVND (reference sequence). The DNA of the CDR3 is TGTGCCAGTAGTATTTTCAGGGGCCCTCACGAGCAGTACTTC. This translates into CASSIFRGPHEQYF.

Many counts were recorded for this clonotype. This chain joins TRBV5-1 and TRBJ2-3; TRBD2 matches 7 bases. From germline, CDR1 is SGHRS and CDR2 YFSETQ. V was clipped by 3 bases and J by 2 bases; unmatched bases: 9. The CDR3 has 16 residues. CDR3 DNA: TGCGCCAGCAGCTACCTGACTAGCCCCTCCACAGATACGCAGTATTTT. It translates to CASSYLTSPSTDTQYF.

Written as DNA, the CDR3 is TGTGCCAGCAGCGTGAGCGGGGTACCTTACGAGCAGTACTTC. This gives the protein CASSVSGVPYEQYF. This sequence joins TRBV9 and TRBJ2-7; 7 nucleotides line up with TRBD2. Trimming took 2 bases from V and 4 from J; bases not matched to a gene: 6. The CDR3 is 14 residues long. From germline, CDR1 is SGDLS and CDR2 YYNGEE.

This clonotype occurred a few times. The rearrangement uses TRBV5-1 and TRBJ2-5, with D possibly being TRBD2 (7 bases). This CDR3 has 14 residues. The V gene's germline CDR1 is SGHRS and CDR2 YFSETQ. Trimming shortened V by 2 bases and J by 5 bases, and 13 bases separated the two germline ends. In DNA form, the CDR3 reads TGCGCCAGCAGCTTCGCGCGGGGGCGGGAGACCCAGTACTTC. Its protein is CASSFARGRETQYF.

V and J are TRBV9 and TRBJ1-2; D is perhaps TRBD1 (6 bases). Trimming took 7 bases from V and 4 from J, leaving 14 bases between them. The CDR3 is 13 residues long. Germline V gene data show CDR1 as SGDLS and CDR2 as YYNGEE. CDR3 region: CASSTDRVYGYTF. CDR3 DNA sequence: TGTGCCAGCTCTACGGACAGAGTCTATGGCTACACCTTC.

This clonotype was counted many times. The chain combines TRBV11-2 with TRBJ2-2, with TRBD2 matching over 10 bases. Per germline, CDR1 SGHAT and CDR2 FQNNGV. The CDR3 sequence is 16 residues long. J lost 1 base, V lost 2 bases, and 1 base had no gene match. This CDR3 reads CASSLLAGGNTGELFF. Written as DNA, the CDR3 is TGTGCCAGCAGCTTATTAGCGGGGGGGAACACCGGGGAGCTGTTTTTT. Variable domain in full (rest from reference TRBV11-2 and TRBJ2-2): EAGVAQSPRYKIIEKRQSVAFWCNPISGHATLYWYQQILGQGPKLLIQFQNNGVVDDSQLPKDRFSAERLKGVDSTLKIQPAKLEDSAVYLCASSLLAGGNTGELFFGEGSRLTVL.

This clonotype was found many times. The chain couples TRBV2 to TRBJ2-7; 12 bases line up with TRBD1. V shed 6 bases and J 6 bases; nucleotides not matched to a gene: 3. The CDR3 is 13 amino acids. Looked up from germline, CDR1 is SNHLY and CDR2 is FYNNEI. CDR3 region: CASRGQGASEQYF. CDR3 sequence (DNA): TGTGCCAGCAGGGGACAGGGGGCATCCGAGCAGTACTTC.

CDR3 protein: CASSPSGGANTEAFF. CDR3 sequence (DNA): TGTGCCAGCTCACCAAGTGGGGGCGCGAACACTGAAGCTTTCTTT. The chain has TRBV18 and TRBJ1-1; a weak D match, TRBD1 (6 bases). The length of the CDR3 is 15 residues. The V end lost 2 bases, the J end lost 1 base, and 11 bases lay between the germline ends. Germline V gene sequence: CDR1 KGHSH, CDR2 LQKENI.

CDR3 amino acids: CASRIQGTEAFF. The DNA for the CDR3 is TGTGCCAGCAGAATACAGGGTACCGAAGCTTTCTTT. This sequence joins TRBV7-2 and TRBJ1-1; D might be TRBD1 (6 bases). Germline V CDR1 and CDR2: SGHTA, FQGNSA. V lost 6 bases, J lost 8 bases, and 13 bases lay in between. The CDR3 runs 12 residues.

The V call is TRBV6-5, the J call TRBJ2-7; D may be TRBD1 (5 bases). The CDR3 sequence is 14 residues long. V gave up 7 bases and J gave up 2 bases, with 15 bases separating them. CDR1 and CDR2 (germline): MNHEY, SVGAGI. Here the CDR3 reads CASINLRVPYEQYF. The CDR3 nucleotides are TGTGCCAGCATTAATCTCAGGGTCCCCTACGAGCAGTACTTC.

This chain joins TRBV3-1 and TRBJ1-1, with TRBD1 identical over 7 bases. CDR1 and CDR2 (germline): LGHDT, YNNKEL (reference sequence). V shed 1 base and J 2 bases; nucleotides not matched to a gene: 7. The length of the CDR3 is 16 residues. CDR3 region: CASSQGGDSCNTEAFF. The CDR3 DNA sequence: TGTGCCAGCAGCCAAGGGGGGGACAGCTGTAACACTGAAGCTTTCTTT.

This clonotype was picked up many times. The chain links TRBV4-2 to TRBJ1-4, with 7 nucleotides matching TRBD1. The CDR3 loop spans 15 amino acids. Looked up from germline, CDR1 is LGHNA and CDR2 is YNFKEQ. Trimming took 6 bases from V and 4 from J; bases not matched to a gene: 8. CDR3 sequence reads: CASRLGDRDNEKLFF. As DNA, the CDR3 is TGTGCCAGCAGGTTGGGTGACAGGGATAATGAAAAACTGTTTTTT.

This clonotype was seen at least ten times. For the CDR3, the DNA is TGCAGTGCTAGGCCCCGCCTGGTCTCAGCGGGTTATCAGTTCTTC. Its translation is CSARPRLVSAGYQFF. The chain carries TRBV20-1 and TRBJ2-1; possibly TRBD2 for D (6 bases). The V and J ends lost 3 bases and 13 bases respectively, with 25 bases between them. Germline V gene lookup returns CDR1 DFQATT and CDR2 SNEGSKA (reference sequence). This CDR3 is built from 15 residues.

In this sample, this clonotype turned up a few times. This rearrangement joins TRBV6-1 to TRBJ2-5; TRBD2 agrees at 7 bases. CDR1 is MNHNS, CDR2 SASEGT, per germline. CDR3 length equals 15 residues. The J segment lost 2 bases and the V segment lost 7 bases, leaving 10 bases of the junction unmatched. CDR3 nucleotides: TGTGCCAGCACCCAGGTGGGGGAGGGTCAAGAGACCCAGTACTTC. Protein: CASTQVGEGQETQYF.